The 16 T cell receptor beta chains below all came from one sample that was sequenced in a study of PD-L1 blockade in urothelial cancer (TCRdb year 2017). Receptor libraries were prepared by the immunoSEQ multiplex PCR assay. TCRdb stores this immuneACCESS table with in-frame sequences only. Part of the clones is absent; in the studies checked, under half of the shortfall reflects unresolved V genes, and no reason is known for the rest. The sample contains about 45,000 clones, roughly four fifths of them found a single time. Over 10% of the sample goes to the ten largest clones. Sample time point, as interpreted from the label and publication: peripheral blood 6 weeks after treatment start. Sequencing was performed on PBMCs, taken around atezolizumab (anti-PD-L1) treatment. These receptors all stem from a man aged 55 to 70 with urothelial cancer.

This chain links TRBV7-2 with TRBJ1-1; 7 nucleotides align to TRBD1. There are 16 residues in the CDR3. Germline V gene lookup returns CDR1 SGHTA and CDR2 FQGNSA. With 2 bases clipped from V and 1 base from J, the junction kept 7 bases outside the gene matches. The CDR3 DNA is TGTGCCAGCAGCTTAAAAGGTGGGGACAGGAACACTGAAGCTTTCTTT. This codes for CASSLKGGDRNTEAFF.

This chain joins TRBV5-4 and TRBJ2-3; the match to TRBD1 covers 9 bases. CDR3 length equals 19 residues. From germline, CDR1 is SGHNT and CDR2 YYREEE (reference sequence). Trimming removed 9 bases from V and 0 bases from J; junction bases left unmatched: 20. The DNA of the CDR3 is TGTGCCACCTCAACCCCGCGGGACAGGGCTACTTCTAGCACAGATACGCAGTATTTT. It translates to CATSTPRDRATSSTDTQYF.

This chain connects TRBV19 to TRBJ1-4; 9 nucleotides line up with TRBD1. The length of the CDR3 is 18 residues. CDR1 LNHDA and CDR2 SQIVND come from the germline V gene (reference sequence). The junction had 11 bases not matched to a gene; V was cut back by 3 bases and J by 3 bases. CDR3 DNA: TGTGCCAGTAGTATCGCCCTCCGACAGGGGGTCGCTAATGAAAAACTGTTTTTT. Protein: CASSIALRQGVANEKLFF.

The V gene is TRBV6-5, the J gene TRBJ2-3; 7 nucleotides agree with TRBD2. Germline V CDR1 and CDR2: MNHEY, SVGAGI. V lost 0 bases and J lost 0; bases outside the gene matches: 3. The CDR3 has 16 residues. In nucleotides, the CDR3 is TGTGCCAGCAGTTACTCGATGGGGGGGAGCACAGATACGCAGTATTTT. Translating gives CASSYSMGGSTDTQYF.

This chain links TRBV18 with TRBJ1-1, with TRBD1 as a possible D gene (5 bases). The V and J ends lost 0 bases and 0 bases respectively, with 11 bases between them. In germline, CDR1 is KGHSH, CDR2 LQKENI. The CDR3 sequence is 16 residues long. CDR3 in DNA: TGTGCCAGCTCACCACCAGCGGGGACCATGAACACTGAAGCTTTCTTT. Protein sequence: CASSPPAGTMNTEAFF.

The chain employs TRBV7-9 and TRBJ1-1; D not certain. Deletions cut 5 bases from V and 1 base from J, with 8 bases between. Germline V gene data show CDR1 as SEHNR and CDR2 as FQNEAQ (reference sequence). The length of the CDR3 is 13 residues. CDR3 bases: TGTGCCAGCAGCAACAGACAGAACACTGAAGCTTTCTTT. This gives the protein CASSNRQNTEAFF.

The J gene is TRBJ2-2, the V gene TRBV5-1, with D possibly TRBD1 on 8 matching bases. Germline CDR1 and CDR2: SGHRS and YFSETQ. Trimming cost V 3 bases and J 5 bases, with 17 bases left between them. There are 16 residues in the CDR3. The CDR3 sequence: CASSSGLQGGTGELFF. The CDR3 nucleotides read TGCGCCAGCAGCTCGGGATTACAGGGGGGGACCGGGGAGCTGTTTTTT.

The V call is TRBV5-4, the J call TRBJ2-6; TRBD2 aligns across 11 bases. The germline V gene has CDR1 SGHNT and CDR2 YYREEE (reference sequence). The V gene end was trimmed by 0 bases and the J gene end by 1 base; junction bases not matched to a gene: 6. This CDR3 spans 19 amino acids. The CDR3 sequence is CASSLGLAGLGSGANVLTF. The DNA of the CDR3 is TGTGCCAGCAGCTTGGGACTAGCGGGACTCGGATCTGGGGCCAACGTCCTGACTTTC.

The chain recombines TRBV30 with TRBJ2-1; 9 bases map to TRBD2. This CDR3 contains 13 residues. The trim removed 4 bases at V and 5 bases at J, leaving 3 bases unmatched. Germline V lookup: CDR1 GTSNPN, CDR2 SVGIG (reference sequence). The CDR3 loop reads CAWTSGVHNEQFF. The CDR3 region has the DNA TGTGCCTGGACTAGCGGGGTCCACAATGAGCAGTTCTTC.

V usage is TRBV7-2 and J usage is TRBJ2-2, with 11 bases lining up with TRBD2. The V segment lost 4 bases and the J segment 5 bases; nucleotides outside the gene matches: 6. Germline values: CDR1 SGHTA, CDR2 FQGNSA. The CDR3 sequence is 16 residues long. As DNA, the CDR3 is TGTGCCAGCAGCTCATCTAGCGGGGGGAGGACCGGGGAGCTGTTTTTT. The encoded protein is CASSSSSGGRTGELFF. The entire variable domain, with the rest obtained from reference TRBV7-2 and TRBJ2-2, is as follows: GAGVSQSPSNKVTEKGKDVELRCDPISGHTALYWYRQSLGQGLEFLIYFQGNSAPDKSGLPSDRFSAERTGGSVSTLTIQRTQQEDSAVYLCASSSSSGGRTGELFFGEGSRLTVL.

This clone has a handful of counts. The chain carries TRBV28 and TRBJ1-5; D is unclear. This CDR3 has 14 amino acids. V was pared by 3 bases and J by 5 bases, with 11 bases between. Germline values: CDR1 MDHEN, CDR2 SYDVKM. CDR3 DNA sequence: TGTGCCAGCAGTTTTGCGTCAGGCTATCAGCCCCAGCATTTT. Protein sequence: CASSFASGYQPQHF.

This rearrangement joins TRBV7-9 to TRBJ2-5, with 8 bases matching TRBD2. Germline CDR1 is SEHNR and CDR2 is FQNEAQ (reference sequence). After removal of 0 bases from V and 1 base from J, the junction contained 4 bases not matched to a gene. The CDR3 runs to 16 residues. CDR3 in DNA: TGTGCCAGCAGCTTAGCGGCGGGAGGACCCCAAGAGACCCAGTACTTC. Translating gives CASSLAAGGPQETQYF.

The chain recombines TRBV9 with TRBJ2-7; maybe TRBD2 (6 bases). The germline V gene encodes CDR1 SGDLS and CDR2 YYNGEE. CDR3 length: 16 residues. The V end lost 4 bases, the J end lost 4 bases, and 21 bases lay between the germline ends. The CDR3 here is CASSQGGVAGLYEQYF. The CDR3 DNA sequence: TGTGCCAGCAGCCAAGGCGGGGTGGCAGGGTTGTACGAGCAGTACTTC.

This chain links TRBV5-1 with TRBJ1-1; possibly TRBD1 for D (5 bases). This CDR3 has 15 amino acids. CDR1 and CDR2 from the germline V gene are SGHRS and YFSETQ. V lost 3 bases and J lost 4, with 16 bases in between. CDR3 coding DNA: TGCGCCAGCAGCTATACGGTGCAGGGTGCCACTGAAGCTTTCTTT. As protein: CASSYTVQGATEAFF.

This clone was detected a few times. This chain connects TRBV2 to TRBJ1-1; D is ambiguous. The V end was cut by 6 bases, the J end by 1 base, with 6 bases between. The germline CDR1 and CDR2 sequences are SNHLY and FYNNEI. CDR3 length: 12 residues. The CDR3 DNA reads TGTGCCAGCAGACCAGAGAACACTGAAGCTTTCTTT. It encodes CASRPENTEAFF.

The table lists this clone with a count of one. The chain has TRBV6-5 and TRBJ2-7; perhaps TRBD2 as D (5 bases). Germline-derived CDR1 and CDR2 are MNHEY and SVGAGI. This CDR3 region has 13 residues. The V end was cut by 5 bases, the J end by 0 bases, with 8 bases between. This chain's CDR3 is CASSTSSSYEQYF. As DNA, the CDR3 is TGTGCCAGCAGTACTAGTTCCTCCTACGAGCAGTACTTC.